Each of the 5 T cell receptor beta chains below was sequenced from the same sample in a study of blood T cell repertoires in COVID-19. Repertoires were generated with immunoSEQ multiplex PCR, while TCRdb's copy carries only in-frame clones and drops some. Counted here are just over 650,000 clones, about 87% occurring once; the ten biggest clones make up approximately 0.25%. Input material: peripheral blood. These receptors were taken from a woman between 18 and 30 years old with acute or convalescent COVID-19.

This clone was seen only a few times. Other DNA sequences from this sample encode an identical CDR3 as well. The chain is built from TRBV6-2 or TRBV6-3 and TRBJ1-1; no definite D call. The germline V gene encodes CDR1 MNHEY and CDR2 SVGEGT. The CDR3 runs 11 residues. Between the trimmed V and J ends, which lost 5 bases and 3 bases, there was a span of 4 bases. This CDR3 reads CASSRDTEAFF. The DNA for the CDR3 is TGTGCCAGCAGTCGAGACACTGAAGCTTTCTTT.

The CDR3 sequence: CASSQEYSGNTIYF. DNA of the CDR3: TGCGCCAGCAGCCAAGAATACTCTGGAAACACCATATATTTT. This chain joins TRBV4-1 and TRBJ1-3; D not certain. Germline V lookup: CDR1 MGHRA, CDR2 YSYEKL. Deletions cut 0 bases from V and 0 bases from J, with 3 bases between. The CDR3 covers 14 residues.

This chain links TRBV18 with TRBJ1-4; 7 nucleotides line up with TRBD1. This CDR3 comprises 15 residues. Germline loops: CDR1 KGHSH, CDR2 LQKENI. The junction had 0 bases not matched to a gene; V was cut back by 2 bases and J by 0 bases. The CDR3, as DNA: TGTGCCAGCTCACCAGGGACAGCAACTAATGAAAAACTGTTTTTT. It translates to CASSPGTATNEKLFF.

The chain employs TRBV7-3 and TRBJ2-3; D may be TRBD2 (5 bases). Trimming took off 4 bases at V and 2 bases at J, with 13 bases between the two ends. This CDR3 has 15 amino acids. Germline V gene sequence: CDR1 SGHTA, CDR2 FQGTGA. The CDR3 protein is CASSSSGIPTDTQYF. The CDR3 DNA is TGTGCCAGCAGCTCCTCGGGGATCCCCACAGATACGCAGTATTTT. The full variable domain, in which reference TRBV7-3 and TRBJ2-3 provide the parts outside the CDR3, is GAGVSQTPSNKVTEKGKYVELRCDPISGHTALYWYRQSLGQGPEFLIYFQGTGAADDSGLPNDRFFAVRPEGSVSTLKIQRTERGDSAVYLCASSSSGIPTDTQYFGPGTRLTVL.

The count of this clone is one. The chain couples TRBV7-9 to TRBJ1-3; maybe TRBD1 (5 bases). Trimming pared 1 base from V and 4 bases from J, leaving 8 bases between. The CDR3 has 14 amino acids. Germline V gene data show CDR1 as SEHNR and CDR2 as FQNEAQ (reference sequence). CDR3 nucleotide sequence: TGTGCCAGCAGCTTAGACAGGCTGGGAAACACCATATATTTT. It translates to CASSLDRLGNTIYF.